This T cell receptor (beta chain) derives from a study of beta chain features in type 1 diabetes listed by TCRdb under 2018. For the study in its entirety: No differences in mean age, gender distribution, total cell number or subset yield were found between patients and healthy donors. Across all samples, some 100,000,000 sorted cells were examined, and cell number per subset correlated strongly with RNA yield. The study compared TCRB repertoires of sorted circulating CD4+ T cell subsets between recently diagnosed type 1 diabetes patients and matched healthy donors. Regulatory and stem cell-like memory subsets were obtained from only 8 patients and roughly 8 healthy donors, while naive and central memory subsets were obtained from all 30 or so donors.

The entire amount of isolated RNA was reverse transcribed using the High Capacity cDNA Reverse Transcription Kit, so the sequenced TCRB transcripts were expressed ones. Deep immunoSEQ sequencing was performed on naive, central memory and regulatory T cell samples, with an average of approximately 4 million total reads per sample. Sorted cells were lysed in RLT buffer and RNA was extracted with DNase-treated RNeasy Micro or Mini kits, depending on cell number. To prevent cross-contamination, each cell subset was processed individually, whereas patient and healthy donor samples were processed jointly. Using the immunoSEQ multiplex PCR, TCRB sequences were amplified from cDNA into 87-bp fragments spanning the CDR3 region. The amplicons were sequenced using the Illumina HiSeq platform. The authors processed their data as follows. Synthetic template baselines were used to correct PCR bias computationally, reads within Hamming distance 2 were collapsed, and singletons that could not be merged were discarded. Reads were aligned against IMGT so that V, D and J genes, CDR3 length and insertions or deletions at six rearrangement sites could be assigned. Within each subset, clonotype counts were normalized to sorted cell number, and only after that were true diversity and Gini coefficients computed with the tcR R package. The overlap coefficient, calculated on TCRB nucleotide sequences, was used to measure repertoire sharing. TCRdb provides this immuneACCESS table in a form limited to in-frame rearrangements. Some clones are lacking; in checked studies, under half of them reflect an unresolved V gene, and why the rest are absent is not known. That table supplies the V and J calls and clone size; D and trimming were determined from the DNA. This sample lists about 120,000 clones; 15% to 20% were detected once. The ten biggest clones cover around 2.5% of the sample.

General study outcomes and caveats: At VDJ recombination sites, patients with type 1 diabetes made fewer insertions and deleted more nucleotides, a pattern implying thymic rearrangement abnormalities. HLA sub-analyses involved small numbers of individuals, so any influence of HLA type on TCRB rearrangement remained unresolved. A moderate but significant shortening of TCRB CDR3 length was observed in type 1 diabetes patients in all four CD4+ subsets. PCR might favor shorter templates, but patient and control samples were amplified and corrected together, so any skew would affect both groups equally. Because cDNA rather than genomic DNA was sequenced, highly expressing activated cells could have been over-represented, although no difference in activation and CD3 levels was found between groups. Naive, central memory and regulatory TCRB repertoires appeared more similar among patients than among healthy donors.

This clone was recorded many times. The target of this receptor is not known. No base-level quality is on record; no much larger clone is a single base apart. A single peripheral blood draw of around 120 mL on average was collected from each donor into heparinised tubes. Naive, central memory, regulatory and stem cell-like memory CD4+ T cells were sorted on a BD FACSAria II using a panel including CD45RO, CCR7, CD25, CD127, CD95 and CD27. All sorted populations exceeded 95% purity. PBMCs were separated immediately by Lymphoprep density gradient centrifugation and were stained directly, without being cultured. To minimize batch effects, samples were stained and sorted in pairs, one healthy donor with one patient per experiment. The CDR3 starts with the cysteine, ends with the phenylalanine, and has 17 residues. The kept DNA is CDR3 alone, 51 bases in frame from the first base. CDR1 and CDR2 are drawn from the germline V gene: LGHNA, YSLEER. Deletion took 0 bases off V and 10 bases off J, with a span of 21 bases between the germline ends.

The rearranged segments are TRBV4-3 and TRBJ1-4; the best D guess is TRBD1, with 6 bases matching. This receptor was identified in a man under 40 with type 1 diabetes. The sequencing sample was made of central memory CD4+ T cells from blood. The nucleotide sequence reads TGCGCCAGCAGCCAAGAATTTGGGACACAGATAATACTAAAACTGTTTTTT. Its protein reads: CASSQEFGTQIILKLFF.